Following are 11 T cell receptor beta chains from one sample sequenced in a study of blood T cell repertoires in COVID-19. The data were produced by immunoSEQ multiplex PCR, yet TCRdb's version contains in-frame clones alone and is incomplete. The table includes 200,000 to 250,000 clones, 83% detected once. Sequenced: peripheral blood. The source of these receptors is a woman between 25 and 40 years old with COVID-19, enrolled during active disease.

This chain connects TRBV27 to TRBJ2-3; 8 nucleotides match TRBD2. Germline V CDR1 and CDR2: MNHEY, SMNVEV (reference sequence). The V segment lost 5 bases and the J segment 3 bases; nucleotides outside the gene matches: 10. The CDR3 runs to 16 residues. The CDR3 loop reads CASSPAGGEVTDTQYF. For the CDR3, the DNA is TGTGCCAGCAGTCCCGCCGGGGGGGAAGTTACAGATACGCAGTATTTT.

In its sample, this clone was seen many times. The chain employs TRBV5-1 and TRBJ1-2; no reliable D call. The germline V gene encodes CDR1 SGHRS and CDR2 YFSETQ. The CDR3 is made up of 13 amino acids. V dropped 0 bases and J dropped 6 bases, with 9 bases sitting between them. Written as DNA, the CDR3 is TGCGCCAGCAGCTTGGCTACAGCCAATGGCTACACCTTC. It translates to CASSLATANGYTF.

This chain links TRBV6-6 with TRBJ1-1; tentatively, D is TRBD1 (5 bases). Trimming removed 6 bases at V and 8 bases at J, with 16 bases between. CDR1 is MNHNY and CDR2 is SVGAGI in the germline V gene (reference sequence). This CDR3 contains 13 residues. The CDR3 loop reads CASSTHRLPEAFF. CDR3 DNA: TGTGCCAGCAGCACCCACAGGCTTCCAGAAGCTTTCTTT.

The chain uses TRBV9 and TRBJ1-2, with TRBD1 identical over 9 bases. With 2 bases clipped from V and 8 bases from J, the junction kept 7 bases outside the gene matches. Germline CDR1 reads SGDLS; CDR2 reads YYNGEE. CDR3 size: 14 residues. In DNA form, the CDR3 reads TGTGCCAGCAGCGTGTCCCGGGACAGGGTCGGCTACACCTTC. Protein product: CASSVSRDRVGYTF.

This clone was detected only a few times. This rearrangement joins TRBV30 to TRBJ2-2; 10 nucleotides line up with TRBD2. Germline V gives CDR1 GTSNPN, CDR2 SVGIG (reference sequence). The junction had 7 bases not matched to a gene; V was cut back by 2 bases and J by 7 bases. The CDR3 has 15 residues. The CDR3 nucleotides are TGTGCCTGGAGTTCAACTAGCGGGGATATCGGGGAGCTGTTTTTT. It codes for CAWSSTSGDIGELFF.

The rearrangement links TRBV29-1 to TRBJ1-4, with 8 bases fitting TRBD1. Germline V gene lookup returns CDR1 SQVTM and CDR2 ANQGSEA. The CDR3 extends over 13 amino acids. After removal of 4 bases from V and 4 bases from J, the junction contained 2 bases not matched to a gene. For the CDR3, the DNA is TGCAGCGTTGCAGGGGGCCATAATGAAAAACTGTTTTTT. It encodes CSVAGGHNEKLFF.

The rearrangement links TRBV5-1 to TRBJ1-6, with a weak D call TRBD1 (5 bases). The CDR3 contains 14 residues. The ends were cut back, 3 bases at V and 5 bases at J, with 9 bases in the middle. Germline lookup yields CDR1 SGHRS and CDR2 YFSETQ. CDR3 DNA: TGCGCCAGCAGCTCACTCAGGGATAATTCACCCCTCCACTTT. Encoded protein: CASSSLRDNSPLHF.

The V and J genes are TRBV5-4 and TRBJ2-3, with D possibly being TRBD1 (6 bases). This CDR3 has 15 residues. The V gene's germline CDR1 is SGHNT and CDR2 YYREEE (reference sequence). With 3 bases removed from V and 0 bases from J, the gap between germline ends came to 11 bases. This chain's CDR3 is CASSSKQGSTDTQYF. Here the CDR3 DNA reads TGTGCCAGCAGCTCAAAACAGGGCAGCACAGATACGCAGTATTTT.

This clone was picked up one time. The chain joins TRBV19 to TRBJ2-4; TRBD1 is a possible D gene (6 bases). V gave up 3 bases and J gave up 0 bases, with 9 bases separating them. The V gene's germline CDR1 is LNHDA and CDR2 SQIVND (reference sequence). The length of the CDR3 is 15 residues. CDR3 amino acids: CASSMQGIAKNIQYF. The CDR3 region has the DNA TGTGCCAGTAGTATGCAGGGGATAGCCAAAAACATTCAGTACTTC. Complete variable domain (other parts from reference TRBV19 and TRBJ2-4): DGGITQSPKYLFRKEGQNVTLSCEQNLNHDAMYWYRQDPGQGLRLIYYSQIVNDFQKGDIAEGYSVSREKKESFPLTVTSAQKNPTAFYLCASSMQGIAKNIQYFGAGTRLSVL.

This sequence joins TRBV5-1 and TRBJ2-7, with 8 bases that match TRBD1. The ends lost 1 base at V and 7 bases at J; junction bases unmatched: 7. This CDR3 has 14 amino acids. The germline CDR1 and CDR2 sequences are SGHRS and YFSETQ. The CDR3 DNA is TGCGCCAGCAGCTTGCAGGGGGCACCCTCGGAGCAGTACTTC. Amino acid sequence: CASSLQGAPSEQYF.

Only one count was recorded for this clone. V usage is TRBV18 and J usage is TRBJ1-1, with 7 positions matching TRBD1. Germline values: CDR1 KGHSH, CDR2 LQKENI. The CDR3 has 16 amino acids. V shed 3 bases and J 14 bases; nucleotides not matched to a gene: 21. CDR3 nucleotides: TGTGCCAGCTCACCGGTAGGGGGCTTGATCATGAAGGGAAACTTCTTT. Translating it yields CASSPVGGLIMKGNFF.